These T cell receptor beta chains were read from a single sample in a study of blood T cell repertoires in COVID-19. The table came from immunoSEQ multiplex PCR; TCRdb's copy has only in-frame clones and leaves some out. Among around 260,000 clones, around 86% were seen once, and the ten largest hold around 10%. What was sequenced was peripheral blood. These receptors came from a man aged 35-49 years who had recovered from COVID-19. Both conserved end residues are part of each CDR3. The D gene is left open where the match is weak. Expanded clones are given a class, and other clones once, few, many or no size at all.

cdr3_nt | cdr3_aa | d_call | v_call | clone_size | j_call
TGTGCCAGCAGCTCCTATCGGCCGGGGACTGAAGCTTTCTTT | CASSSYRPGTEAFF | - | TRBV7-9 | - | TRBJ1-1
TGTGCCAGCACCGAGGGACAGCCTAATTCACCCCTCCACTTT | CASTEGQPNSPLHF | TRBD1 | TRBV6-6 | - | TRBJ1-6
TGCAGCGGGAGCGGGAGGGCCACCGGGGAGCTGTTTTTT | CSGSGRATGELFF | TRBD2 | TRBV29-1 | - | TRBJ2-2
TGTGCCAGTAGTATTTACCTAAATCAGCCCCAGCATTTT | CASSIYLNQPQHF | - | TRBV19 | - | TRBJ1-5
TGTGCCAGCAGCTTAAGTAGCGGAACCTACGAGCAGTACTTC | CASSLSSGTYEQYF | - | TRBV11-2 | - | TRBJ2-7
TGTGCCAGCAGTCCATACAGGGGAGGAAATGAAAAACTGTTTTTT | CASSPYRGGNEKLFF | TRBD1 | TRBV6-6 | - | TRBJ1-4
TGTGCCAGTACCTACCTGTCGGGAGTAGCCGGGGAGCTGTTTTTT | CASTYLSGVAGELFF | - | TRBV19 | - | TRBJ2-2
TGTGCCAGCAGCAGGGACAGCGCCTCGGGAGAGACCCAGTACTTC | CASSRDSASGETQYF | TRBD1 | TRBV7-2 | - | TRBJ2-5
TGTGCCAGCAGCTATACTAGCGGGGCCGGCGGGGAGCTGTTTTTT | CASSYTSGAGGELFF | TRBD2 | TRBV7-6 | - | TRBJ2-2
TGTGCCAGCAGCTTAGCCGCGAAACAAGAGACCCAGTACTTC | CASSLAAKQETQYF | - | TRBV11-2 | - | TRBJ2-5
TGTGCCAGCAGTTACGTACAGGGGAAGACTGAAGCTTTCTTT | CASSYVQGKTEAFF | TRBD1 | TRBV6-6 | - | TRBJ1-1
TGTGCCAGCAGCCACCCGCCGGGGGAGACCCAGTACTTC | CASSHPPGETQYF | - | TRBV9 | - | TRBJ2-5
TGTGCCAGCAGTTTATCGTGGCGGGGTCTGCACAATGAGCAGTTCTTC | CASSLSWRGLHNEQFF | - | TRBV27 | - | TRBJ2-1
TGTGCCAGCAGTTACCGGGACTCCACAGATACGCAGTATTTT | CASSYRDSTDTQYF | - | TRBV6-5 | - | TRBJ2-3
TGTGCCAGCAGCTTAGTTGTGGGGGCGAGCACAGATACGCAGTATTTT | CASSLVVGASTDTQYF | - | TRBV7-9 | - | TRBJ2-3
TGCGCCAGCAGTCCAATGGCCGCTGGGGCCAACGTCCTGACTTTC | CASSPMAAGANVLTF | - | TRBV5-1 | many | TRBJ2-6
TGTGCCAGCAGTTACGGGCCACGGCAGTACTTC | CASSYGPRQYF | - | TRBV6-2/TRBV6-3 | - | TRBJ2-7
TGTGCCAGTAGGAGGACAGGGCGCAATCAGCCCCAGCATTTT | CASRRTGRNQPQHF | TRBD1 | TRBV19 | - | TRBJ1-5
TGTGCCACCAGCAGGGAGACAGCTGAAGCTTTCTTT | CATSRETAEAFF | - | TRBV15 | - | TRBJ1-1
TGCAGTGCTTCTGAAGCTGGCTACACCTTC | CSASEAGYTF | - | TRBV20-1 | - | TRBJ1-2
TGTGCCAGCAGCTTGGGACTAGCGGGAGGAGCGGAGCAGTACTTC | CASSLGLAGGAEQYF | TRBD2 | TRBV5-4 | - | TRBJ2-7
TGTGCTAGTGGTTTGGTACCCCGGGACAGTTTCTTAGACGGGGAGCTGTTTTTT | CASGLVPRDSFLDGELFF | TRBD1 | TRBV12-5 | - | TRBJ2-2
TGTGCCAGCAGACGGGACAGGGACTATGGCTACACCTTC | CASRRDRDYGYTF | TRBD1 | TRBV2 | - | TRBJ1-2
TGTGCCAGTAGTATAATTCCGCGACCGATAAAGACAGGGGCATACGGAAACACCATATATTTT | CASSIIPRPIKTGAYGNTIYF | TRBD1 | TRBV19 | once | TRBJ1-3
TGTGCCAGCAGCTTAGAGGCGGGGATTCCTAGCACAGATACGCAGTATTTT | CASSLEAGIPSTDTQYF | - | TRBV7-2 | - | TRBJ2-3
TGTGCCAGCAGTCTCACAGGGTACTACGAGCAGTACTTC | CASSLTGYYEQYF | - | TRBV12-3/TRBV12-4 | once | TRBJ2-7
TGTGCCAGTAGTTTCCCTCAAGCGGGGGGCCTTAACACCGGGGAGCTGTTTTTT | CASSFPQAGGLNTGELFF | TRBD2 | TRBV19 | - | TRBJ2-2
TGTGCCAGCAGTCCCGCGGGATCCTCCTACGAGCAGTACTTC | CASSPAGSSYEQYF | - | TRBV7-2 | - | TRBJ2-7